This T cell receptor beta chain was observed in a study of cytomegalovirus exposure and HLA in healthy donors. Broader study findings: The authors later linked a missense DCLRE1C variant to TCR beta V- and J-gene trimming. One cluster of highly shared sequence variants probably arose as a sequencing artifact.

Points on this clone: Its cognate antigen is unknown.

The CDR3 is made up of 16 amino acids. Trimming shortened V by 3 bases and J by 9 bases, and 21 bases separated the two germline ends. Germline assignment: CDR1 SGHVS and CDR2 FNYEAQ. The study ran its PCR with 60 Vbeta and 13 Jbeta primers. This table comes from immunoSEQ multiplex PCR, and its TCRdb copy is limited to in-frame clones, with some not included. The sample includes 150,000 or so clones, 75% to 80% of them seen just once. V is TRBV7-6 and J is TRBJ2-1; D might be TRBD1 (6 bases). Sequenced sample: PBMCs. The TCR was taken from a woman in her 50s in good health and CMV-seropositive. In DNA, the CDR3 is TGTGCCAGCAGCTTTAGTCTAGGCCGCCCCAGGGGTGAGCAGTTCTTC. This sequence encodes CASSFSLGRPRGEQFF. The full variable domain, in which reference TRBV7-6 and TRBJ2-1 provide the parts outside the CDR3, is GAGVSQSPRYKVTKRGQDVALRCDPISGHVSLYWYRQALGQGPEFLTYFNYEAQQDKSGLPNDRFSAERPEGSISTLTIQRTEQRDSAMYRCASSFSLGRPRGEQFFGPGTRLTVL.